The sample holds one count of the clone carrying this T cell receptor beta chain. The data originate from a study of blood T cell repertoires in COVID-19. On the study more broadly: Sites in the United States, Italy and Spain provided acute and convalescent COVID-19 samples.

Clones were sequenced by immunoSEQ multiplex PCR, and TCRdb holds only the in-frame ones, with some missing. This table has 200,000 to 250,000 clones, 75% to 90% appearing once. The CDR3 has 13 amino acids. In germline, CDR1 is SNHLY, CDR2 FYNNEI. V lost 6 bases to trimming and J lost 4 bases, with 9 bases between them. The chain couples TRBV2 to TRBJ1-4, with a weak D call TRBD1 (5 bases). The specimen sequenced was peripheral blood. This TCR was recovered from a woman aged 40 to 50 with acute or convalescent COVID-19. The DNA of the CDR3 is TGTGCCAGCAGGCCGACAGTTAATGAAAAACTGTTTTTT. Protein: CASRPTVNEKLFF. The full variable domain, rest sourced from reference TRBV2 and TRBJ1-4, is EPEVTQTPSHQVTQMGQEVILRCVPISNHLYFYWYRQILGQKVEFLVSFYNNEISEKSEIFDDQFSVERPDGSNFTLKIRSTKLEDSAMYFCASRPTVNEKLFFGSGTQLSVL.